The 23 T cell receptor beta chains below come from one sample, sequenced in a study of blood T cell repertoires in COVID-19. The protocol was immunoSEQ multiplex PCR, while the TCRdb copy is restricted to in-frame clones and leaves out a portion. This table holds roughly 100,000 clones, approximately 80% found once. The material sequenced was peripheral blood. These receptors were obtained from a woman aged 55-69 years with acute or convalescent COVID-19.

The sample holds one count of this clone. The J gene is TRBJ1-2, the V gene TRBV2, with 8 nucleotides matching TRBD1. Germline V gene lookup returns CDR1 SNHLY and CDR2 FYNNEI. Germline trimming cut 10 bases from V and 7 bases from J; bases unmatched to any gene: 14. This CDR3 has 14 residues. The CDR3 nucleotides read TGTGCCACCCTATCCGGGAACAGGGGGTCTGGCTACACCTTC. Its translation is CATLSGNRGSGYTF.

V is TRBV5-1 and J is TRBJ2-2; D is undetermined. This CDR3 has 15 amino acids. Deletions cut 0 bases from V and 0 bases from J, with 6 bases between. Germline loops: CDR1 SGHRS, CDR2 YFSETQ. CDR3 DNA sequence: TGCGCCAGCAGCTTGGGAGCGACGAACACCGGGGAGCTGTTTTTT. Its translation is CASSLGATNTGELFF.

Points on this clone: At one end the junction does not follow the germline gene, possibly because of a read error. The chain carries TRBV7-7 and TRBJ2-2, with 10 bases matching TRBD2. Germline assignment: CDR1 SSHAT and CDR2 FNYEAQ (reference sequence). The CDR3 is 16 residues long. This CDR3 is CASSQTSGTNTGELFF. The CDR3 DNA reads as TGTGCTAGCAGCCAAACTAGCGGGACGAACACCGGGGAGCTGTTTTTT.

The V and J genes are TRBV5-1 and TRBJ2-7; D is possibly TRBD2 (5 bases). The CDR3 sequence is 15 residues long. V was shortened by 4 bases and J by 4 bases, with 18 bases between the two germline ends. Germline V gene data show CDR1 as SGHRS and CDR2 as YFSETQ. The CDR3 region has the DNA TGCGCCAGCAGCCTAGATCGTTCGGGCGGGTACGAGCAGTACTTC. Amino acids: CASSLDRSGGYEQYF.

This chain links TRBV7-9 with TRBJ2-2, with 9 bases that match TRBD2. The CDR3 runs 15 residues. V shed 5 bases and J 3 bases; nucleotides not matched to a gene: 4. In germline, CDR1 is SEHNR, CDR2 FQNEAQ (reference sequence). The CDR3 loop reads CASSPSGGYTGELFF. The CDR3 nucleotides read TGTGCCAGCAGCCCCAGCGGGGGGTACACCGGGGAGCTGTTTTTT.

V gene TRBV9 combines with J gene TRBJ2-3; D perhaps matches TRBD2 (6 bases). Germline values: CDR1 SGDLS, CDR2 YYNGEE. Trimming removed 4 bases from V and 2 bases from J, with 14 bases in between. The CDR3 extends over 15 amino acids. The CDR3 nucleotides read TGTGCCAGCAGCCCCAGAGAGGGACTCACAGATACGCAGTATTTT. Residues: CASSPREGLTDTQYF.

The chain employs TRBV28 and TRBJ1-1; no reliable D call. The germline V and J ends were trimmed by 4 bases and 1 base, with 13 bases remaining between them. Germline V gives CDR1 MDHEN, CDR2 SYDVKM. The CDR3 covers 15 residues. The CDR3 nucleotides are TGTGCCAGCAGTTCGCGGTCGGGTTGGAACACTGAAGCTTTCTTT. This sequence encodes CASSSRSGWNTEAFF.

V and J are TRBV2 and TRBJ1-5; 12 nucleotides match TRBD1. The J segment lost 5 bases and the V segment lost 4 bases, leaving 9 bases of the junction unmatched. Germline loops: CDR1 SNHLY, CDR2 FYNNEI. CDR3 length: 17 amino acids. The DNA for the CDR3 is TGTGCCAGCAGTGCTGGGACAGGGGGCGGTTGGGATCAGCCCCAGCATTTT. Its translation is CASSAGTGGGWDQPQHF. The whole variable domain, filled in from reference TRBV2 and TRBJ1-5, reads EPEVTQTPSHQVTQMGQEVILRCVPISNHLYFYWYRQILGQKVEFLVSFYNNEISEKSEIFDDQFSVERPDGSNFTLKIRSTKLEDSAMYFCASSAGTGGGWDQPQHFGDGTRLSIL.

The V call is TRBV28, the J call TRBJ2-1, with D perhaps TRBD1 (5 bases). The V end lost 6 bases, the J end lost 7 bases, and 25 bases lay between the germline ends. The CDR3 is made up of 17 amino acids. The germline V gene has CDR1 MDHEN and CDR2 SYDVKM. CDR3 DNA sequence: TGTGCCAGCAGCCCCCCGTGGGGCGACCCCCAAAGGAATGAGCAGTTCTTC. Translating it yields CASSPPWGDPQRNEQFF.

This clone was observed a single time. The chain joins TRBV11-2 to TRBJ1-1, with 9 bases that match TRBD1. CDR3 size: 13 residues. J lost 5 bases, V lost 5 bases, and 3 bases had no gene match. Germline values: CDR1 SGHAT, CDR2 FQNNGV. Here the CDR3 reads CASSPTGGTEAFF. The CDR3 DNA reads as TGTGCCAGCAGCCCGACAGGGGGAACTGAAGCTTTCTTT.

The chain has TRBV9 and TRBJ2-5; the match to TRBD2 covers 7 bases. J gave up 14 bases and V 0 bases, and 4 bases lay outside the gene matches. The germline V gene encodes CDR1 SGDLS and CDR2 YYNGEE. The CDR3 is made up of 11 amino acids. As DNA, the CDR3 is TGTGCCAGCAGCGTAGTGACTAGCCAATACTTC. Translating gives CASSVVTSQYF.

The V call is TRBV18, the J call TRBJ2-2; 7 nucleotides align to TRBD2. There are 14 residues in the CDR3. V dropped 1 base and J dropped 4; count of bases not matched to a gene: 0. Germline CDR1 is KGHSH and CDR2 is LQKENI. Here the CDR3 reads CASSPRGGTGELFF. CDR3 in DNA: TGTGCCAGCTCACCACGGGGGGGCACCGGGGAGCTGTTTTTT. Looking up the rest from reference TRBV18 and TRBJ2-2 gives the full variable domain: NAGVMQNPRHLVRRRGQEARLRCSPMKGHSHVYWYRQLPEEGLKFMVYLQKENIIDESGMPKERFSAEFPKEGPSILRIQQVVRGDSAAYFCASSPRGGTGELFFGEGSRLTVL.

The gene calls are TRBV19 and TRBJ1-4, with 10 bases lining up with TRBD1. This CDR3 comprises 13 residues. Looked up from germline, CDR1 is LNHDA and CDR2 is SQIVND (reference sequence). V was pared by 8 bases and J by 4 bases, with 1 base of the junction left unmatched. This chain's CDR3 is CASGQGVNEKLFF. The DNA for the CDR3 is TGTGCCAGTGGACAGGGGGTTAATGAAAAACTGTTTTTT.

The chain links TRBV19 to TRBJ1-5; TRBD1 agrees at 7 bases. The germline V gene has CDR1 LNHDA and CDR2 SQIVND (reference sequence). The CDR3 is 17 residues long. V was pared by 3 bases and J by 1 base, with 9 bases of the junction left unmatched. The CDR3 bases are TGTGCCAGTAGTATTGGTGGGACAGCGATAAGCAATCAGCCCCAGCATTTT. This gives the protein CASSIGGTAISNQPQHF.

This chain links TRBV7-8 with TRBJ2-5, with D possibly TRBD2 on 5 matching bases. V dropped 5 bases and J dropped 2 bases, with 18 bases sitting between them. CDR3 length: 16 residues. Germline V gene data show CDR1 as SGHVS and CDR2 as FQNEAQ. CDR3 DNA sequence: TGTGCCAGCAGCCTGGGGTTCGGGGTCCTACAAGAGACCCAGTACTTC. It codes for CASSLGFGVLQETQYF.

This clone was observed once. The chain combines TRBV19 with TRBJ1-6, with TRBD1 as a possible D gene (6 bases). Trimming stripped 5 bases from V and 8 bases from J, with 13 bases between. This CDR3 contains 14 residues. In germline, CDR1 is LNHDA, CDR2 SQIVND (reference sequence). CDR3 sequence (DNA): TGTGCCAGTAGTGACAACCACAGGGATTCACCCCTCCACTTT. Amino acids: CASSDNHRDSPLHF.

This chain uses TRBV19 with TRBJ1-1; 7 positions match TRBD1. Germline V gives CDR1 LNHDA, CDR2 SQIVND (reference sequence). This CDR3 spans 15 amino acids. V was pared by 5 bases and J by 5 bases, with 11 bases of the junction left unmatched. The CDR3 DNA reads as TGTGCCAGTAGTGCGGGACAGACAGCCTGGACTGAAGCTTTCTTT. Its protein product is CASSAGQTAWTEAFF.

The chain carries TRBV5-1 and TRBJ1-1, with a weak D call TRBD1 (5 bases). The V and J ends lost 3 bases and 1 base respectively, with 10 bases between them. The germline V gene encodes CDR1 SGHRS and CDR2 YFSETQ. This CDR3 is 14 amino acids long. DNA of the CDR3: TGCGCCAGCAGCTCTATCGGGGGGAACACTGAAGCTTTCTTT. Its translation: CASSSIGGNTEAFF. The whole variable domain, filled in from reference TRBV5-1 and TRBJ1-1, reads KAGVTQTPRYLIKTRGQQVTLSCSPISGHRSVSWYQQTPGQGLQFLFEYFSETQRNKGNFPGRFSGRQFSNSRSEMNVSTLELGDSALYLCASSSIGGNTEAFFGQGTRLTVV.

This clone occurred once. This chain uses TRBV6-1 with TRBJ1-3, with a possible D match to TRBD1 (5 bases). V was shortened by 0 bases and J by 2 bases, with 14 bases between the two germline ends. The germline CDR1 and CDR2 sequences are MNHNS and SASEGT. This CDR3 has 17 residues. This CDR3 reads CASSEALGGVPGNTIYF. The CDR3 nucleotides are TGTGCCAGCAGTGAAGCGCTGGGGGGGGTCCCTGGAAACACCATATATTTT.

The chain joins TRBV4-2 to TRBJ2-5; TRBD2 matches 8 bases. Trimming removed 0 bases from V and 5 bases from J; junction bases left unmatched: 11. The CDR3 is made up of 17 amino acids. Germline CDR1 LGHNA, CDR2 YNFKEQ. CDR3 in DNA: TGTGCCAGCAGCCAAGAGTTGTCAGCGGGGGTCGGGGAGACCCAGTACTTC. Translating gives CASSQELSAGVGETQYF.

The rearrangement links TRBV2 to TRBJ1-4; perhaps TRBD1 as D (6 bases). This CDR3 has 15 amino acids. V dropped 4 bases and J dropped 3 bases, with 12 bases sitting between them. Germline V lookup: CDR1 SNHLY, CDR2 FYNNEI. CDR3 DNA: TGTGCCAGCAGTGTCTTTACAGGGTCTAATGAAAAACTGTTTTTT. Translation: CASSVFTGSNEKLFF.

This clone appeared a single time. The chain uses TRBV7-9 and TRBJ2-7; D unclear. CDR1 is SEHNR, CDR2 FQNEAQ, per germline (reference sequence). Trimming cost V 5 bases and J 1 base, with 15 bases left between them. The CDR3 loop spans 15 amino acids. CDR3 residues: CASSPGPGASYEQYF. In DNA, the CDR3 is TGTGCCAGCAGCCCCGGTCCCGGAGCGTCCTACGAGCAGTACTTC.

This clone was seen just once. This rearrangement joins TRBV19 to TRBJ1-1, with D perhaps matching TRBD1 (5 bases). V shed 3 bases and J shed 1 base, with 12 bases lying between them. Germline loops: CDR1 LNHDA, CDR2 SQIVND (reference sequence). The CDR3 consists of 15 residues. The CDR3 coding sequence is TGTGCCAGTAGTATCCAGGGCTGGGGGAACACTGAAGCTTTCTTT. Amino acids: CASSIQGWGNTEAFF.